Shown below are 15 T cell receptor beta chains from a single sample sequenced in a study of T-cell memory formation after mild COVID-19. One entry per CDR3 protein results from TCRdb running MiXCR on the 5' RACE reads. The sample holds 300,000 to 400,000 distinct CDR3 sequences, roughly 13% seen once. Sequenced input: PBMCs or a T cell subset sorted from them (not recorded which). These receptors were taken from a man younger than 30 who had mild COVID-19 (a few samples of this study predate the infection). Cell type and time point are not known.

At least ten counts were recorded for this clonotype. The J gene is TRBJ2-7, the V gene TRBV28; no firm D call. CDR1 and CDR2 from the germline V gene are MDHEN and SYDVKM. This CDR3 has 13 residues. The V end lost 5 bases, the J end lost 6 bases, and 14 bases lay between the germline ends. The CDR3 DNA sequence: TGTGCCAGCAGTCTTACCCGCCCCTCCGAGCAGTACGTC. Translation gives CASSLTRPSEQYV.

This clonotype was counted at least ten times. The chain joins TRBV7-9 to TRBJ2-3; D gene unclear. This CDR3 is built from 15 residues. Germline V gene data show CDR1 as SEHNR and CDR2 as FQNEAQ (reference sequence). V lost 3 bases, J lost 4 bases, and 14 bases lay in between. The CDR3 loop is CASSFGSLNADTQYF. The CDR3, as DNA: TGTGCCAGCAGCTTCGGGTCCCTCAATGCAGATACGCAGTATTTT. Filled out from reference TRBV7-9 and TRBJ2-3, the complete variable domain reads DTGVSQNPRHKITKRGQNVTFRCDPISEHNRLYWYRQTLGQGPEFLTYFQNEAQLEKSRLLSDRFSAERPKGSFSTLEIQRTEQGDSAMYLCASSFGSLNADTQYFGPGTRLTVL.

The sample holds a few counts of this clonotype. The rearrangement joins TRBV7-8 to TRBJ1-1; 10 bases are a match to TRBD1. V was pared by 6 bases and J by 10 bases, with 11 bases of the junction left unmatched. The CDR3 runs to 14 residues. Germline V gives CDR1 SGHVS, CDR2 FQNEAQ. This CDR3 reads CASRQTGTGDGAFF. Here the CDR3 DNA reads TGTGCCAGCAGACAAACCGGGACAGGGGACGGAGCTTTCTTT.

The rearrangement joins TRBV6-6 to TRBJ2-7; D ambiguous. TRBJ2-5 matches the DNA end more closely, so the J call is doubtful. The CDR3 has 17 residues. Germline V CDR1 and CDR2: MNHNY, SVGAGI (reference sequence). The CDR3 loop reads CASTRPGRPDLQETQYF. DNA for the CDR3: TGTGCCAGCACCAGGCCCGGGCGCCCCGACTTGCAGGAGACCCAGTACTTC.

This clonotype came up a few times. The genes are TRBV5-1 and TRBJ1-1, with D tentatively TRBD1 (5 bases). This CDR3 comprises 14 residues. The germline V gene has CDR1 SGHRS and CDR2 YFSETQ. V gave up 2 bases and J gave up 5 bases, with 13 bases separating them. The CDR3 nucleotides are TGCGCCAGCAGCTTTTTGGGGGTCGCGACTGAAGCTTTCTTT. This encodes CASSFLGVATEAFF.

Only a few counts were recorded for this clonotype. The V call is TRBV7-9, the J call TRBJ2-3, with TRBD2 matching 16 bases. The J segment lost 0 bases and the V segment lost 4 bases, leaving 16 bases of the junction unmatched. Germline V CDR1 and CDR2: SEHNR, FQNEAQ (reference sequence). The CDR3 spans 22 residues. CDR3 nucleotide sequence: TGTGCCAGCAGCTCCTCGATCCCGGGACTAGCGGGGGGGAGATCTAGCACAGATACGCAGTATTTT. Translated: CASSSSIPGLAGGRSSTDTQYF.

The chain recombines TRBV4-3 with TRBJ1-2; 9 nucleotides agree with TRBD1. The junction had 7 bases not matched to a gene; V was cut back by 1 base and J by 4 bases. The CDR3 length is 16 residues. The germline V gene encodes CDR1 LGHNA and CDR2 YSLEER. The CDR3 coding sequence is TGCGCCAGCAGCCAAGTCCCGGGACAGGGAATCTATGGCTACACCTTC. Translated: CASSQVPGQGIYGYTF.

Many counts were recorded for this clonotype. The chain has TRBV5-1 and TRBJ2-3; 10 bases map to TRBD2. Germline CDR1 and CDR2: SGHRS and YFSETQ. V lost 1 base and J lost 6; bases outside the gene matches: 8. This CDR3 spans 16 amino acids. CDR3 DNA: TGCGCCAGCAGCTTGATTCCAGCGGGGGGGCCGGATACGCAGTATTTT. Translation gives CASSLIPAGGPDTQYF.

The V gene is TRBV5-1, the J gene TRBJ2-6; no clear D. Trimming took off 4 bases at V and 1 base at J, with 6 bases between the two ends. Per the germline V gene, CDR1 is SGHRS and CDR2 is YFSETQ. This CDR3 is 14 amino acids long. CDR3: CASSEKSGANVLTF. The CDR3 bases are TGCGCCAGCAGCGAGAAGTCTGGGGCCAACGTCCTGACTTTC.

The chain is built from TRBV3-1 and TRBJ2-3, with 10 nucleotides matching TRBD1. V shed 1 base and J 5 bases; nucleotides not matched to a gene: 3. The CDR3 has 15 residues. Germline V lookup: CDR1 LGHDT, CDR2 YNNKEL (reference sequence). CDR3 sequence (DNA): TGTGCCAGCAGCCAAGCGGGACAGGGGTTAGATACGCAGTATTTT. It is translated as CASSQAGQGLDTQYF.

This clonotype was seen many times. The CDR3 nucleotides read TGTGCCAGCAGCTTGGGGCTAAACAATGAGCAGTTCTTC. Protein sequence: CASSLGLNNEQFF. The chain employs TRBV7-3 and TRBJ2-1; possibly TRBD1 for D (5 bases). The CDR3 covers 13 residues. Trimming left V 3 bases short and J 5 bases short, with 8 bases between. Germline CDR1 is SGHTA and CDR2 is FQGTGA.

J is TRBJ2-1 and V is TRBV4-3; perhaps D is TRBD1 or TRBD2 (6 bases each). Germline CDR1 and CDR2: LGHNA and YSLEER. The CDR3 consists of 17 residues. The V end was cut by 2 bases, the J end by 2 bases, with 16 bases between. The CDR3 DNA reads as TGCGCCAGCAGCCAAAGATCCCCCGGGGGCGCCTACAATGAGCAGTTCTTC. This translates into CASSQRSPGGAYNEQFF.

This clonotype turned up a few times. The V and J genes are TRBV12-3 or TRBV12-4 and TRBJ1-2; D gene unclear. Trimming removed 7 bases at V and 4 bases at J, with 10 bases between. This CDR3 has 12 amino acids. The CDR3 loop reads CASNRGGYGYTF. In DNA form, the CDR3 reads TGTGCCAGCAACCGGGGAGGCTATGGCTACACCTTC.

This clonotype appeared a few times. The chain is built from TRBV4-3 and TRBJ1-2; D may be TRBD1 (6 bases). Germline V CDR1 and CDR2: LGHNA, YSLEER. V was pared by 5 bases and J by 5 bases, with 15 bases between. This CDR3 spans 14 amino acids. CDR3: CASSWDKMGYGYTF. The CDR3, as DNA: TGCGCCAGCAGCTGGGACAAGATGGGGTATGGCTACACCTTC.

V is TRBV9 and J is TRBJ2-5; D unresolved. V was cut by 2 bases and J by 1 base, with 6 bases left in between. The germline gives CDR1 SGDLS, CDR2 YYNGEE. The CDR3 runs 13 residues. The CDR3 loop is CASSVDTQETQYF. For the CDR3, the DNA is TGTGCCAGCAGCGTTGATACCCAAGAGACCCAGTACTTC.